These 2 T cell receptor beta chains originate from one sample sequenced in a study of T cell changes during pregnancy in multiple sclerosis. Sequencing used immunoSEQ multiplex PCR; TCRdb keeps in-frame clones, though not all of them. The sample lists over 10,000 clones; almost 90% were seen once. Here the sequenced sample was CD8+ T cells from peripheral blood mononuclear cells, taken in the first trimester of pregnancy. Source of these receptors: a female donor with multiple sclerosis, enrolled in a pregnancy study.

This chain uses TRBV4-3 with TRBJ1-2; possibly TRBD1 for D (6 bases). V lost 3 bases, J lost 8 bases, and 16 bases lay in between. Germline V lookup: CDR1 LGHNA, CDR2 YSLEER. The CDR3 sequence is 14 residues long. DNA for the CDR3: TGCGCCAGCAGCCACAGGGGACAATATTTCGGCTACACCTTC. It codes for CASSHRGQYFGYTF.

This chain uses TRBV2 with TRBJ1-2; unclear D gene. This CDR3 has 12 amino acids. V shed 6 bases and J shed 8 bases, with 13 bases lying between them. Germline V gene lookup returns CDR1 SNHLY and CDR2 FYNNEI. CDR3 nucleotide sequence: TGTGCCAGCAGGGTGGCGGGCTGGGGCTACACCTTC. Encoded protein: CASRVAGWGYTF.